This T cell receptor (beta chain) was documented in a study of T cells in localized non-small cell lung cancer. Notes on the study in general: Sequencing was limited to one tumor region, leaving the possibility of heterogeneity open. Uninvolved adjacent lung had higher T cell clonality than tumor and all other tissues. Among the top 100 tumor clones, a median approximately 60 appeared in adjacent lung.

Per the germline V gene, CDR1 is SGHRS and CDR2 is YFSETQ. V was pared by 2 bases and J by 5 bases, with 16 bases between. The CDR3 extends over 15 amino acids. This clone was seen only a few times. The target antigen is unknown. The repertoire was sequenced with immunoSEQ multiplex PCR; TCRdb's copy has only in-frame clones and lacks some. The table includes thousands of clones, 25% detected once. The TCR originated in a male donor aged 60 or over with stage I lung adenocarcinoma. The J gene is TRBJ1-1, the V gene TRBV5-1, with a tentative D call TRBD1 (5 bases). This specimen consisted of lung tumor tissue, obtained before any cancer treatment. The CDR3 DNA reads TGCGCCAGCAGCTTCCAACAGGTGGGGGGAACTGAAGCTTTCTTT. Its protein product is CASSFQQVGGTEAFF.